Below are 12 T cell receptor beta chains sequenced from a single sample in a study of spatial heterogeneity in lung cancer. Specified time point: sample taken at primary tumor resection. TCRdb re-analysed the 5' RACE reads in MiXCR, keeping a single row per CDR3 protein. In the table there are about 3,100 distinct CDR3 sequences, 4.7% of which are singletons. Material: normal lung tissue next to the tumor, obtained at surgery. The source is a male donor with early-stage non-small cell lung cancer.

The chain joins TRBV10-2 to TRBJ2-7; a weak D match, TRBD2 (6 bases). CDR3 length: 14 residues. Trimming removed 9 bases from V and 2 bases from J, with 17 bases in between. The germline V gene has CDR1 WSHSY and CDR2 SAAADI. CDR3 sequence (DNA): TGCGCCAGTAGTCGGGTAGCGGAGGCCTACGAGCAGTACTTC. Protein sequence: CASSRVAEAYEQYF.

The chain links TRBV11-2 to TRBJ2-5; D tentatively reads TRBD1 or TRBD2 (5 bases each). Trimming took off 8 bases at V and 1 base at J, with 14 bases between the two ends. The germline V gene has CDR1 SGHAT and CDR2 FQNNGV. This CDR3 region has 14 residues. DNA for the CDR3: TGTGCCAGCGGCCCGGGGCAGCCCCAAGAGACCCAGTACTTC. It yields the protein CASGPGQPQETQYF.

This clonotype is medium-sized (0.01 to 0.1%) by share. CDR3 sequence reads: CASSVKPGLAGETQYF. CDR3 DNA: TGTGCCAGCAGTGTGAAACCGGGACTAGCGGGAGAGACCCAGTACTTC. The V call is TRBV2, the J call TRBJ2-5, with TRBD2 matching over 12 bases. CDR1 and CDR2 (germline): SNHLY, FYNNEI. The CDR3 runs 16 residues. Trimming took 4 bases from V and 4 from J; bases not matched to a gene: 7.

This clonotype has ten or more counts. The chain has TRBV29-1 and TRBJ2-7; 10 nucleotides align to TRBD2. Looked up from germline, CDR1 is SQVTM and CDR2 is ANQGSEA. The CDR3 consists of 14 residues. With V trimmed by 7 bases and J by 4 bases, 10 bases remained unmatched. The CDR3 coding sequence is TGCAGCGCCCGAGCGGGAGGGGTCCCTTACGAGCAGTACTTC. It yields the protein CSARAGGVPYEQYF.

This clonotype rates as large (0.1 to 1%). In DNA form, the CDR3 reads TGTGCCAGCAGTGAATTGATTAGTATGAACATTCAGTACTTC. The encoded protein is CASSELISMNIQYF. The chain has TRBV6-1 and TRBJ2-4; D remains unclear. From germline, CDR1 is MNHNS and CDR2 SASEGT. Trimming shortened V by 2 bases and J by 7 bases, and 12 bases separated the two germline ends. The CDR3 is made up of 14 amino acids.

In this sample, this clonotype is medium-sized. An end of the junction differs from the germline gene, which may be a read error. The rearrangement links TRBV28 to TRBJ2-5; 7 nucleotides align to TRBD2. This CDR3 has 13 residues. Per germline, CDR1 MDHEN and CDR2 SYDVKM. As DNA, the CDR3 is TGTGCCGGCAGCGGGATTTCACGGGAGACCCAGTACTTC. Encoded protein: CAGSGISRETQYF. The full variable domain, completed using reference TRBV28 and TRBJ2-5, is DVKVTQSSRYLVKRTGEKVFLECVQDMDHENMFWYRQDPGLGLRLIYFSYDVKMKEKGDIPEGYSVSREKKERFSLILESASTNQTSMYLCAGSGISRETQYFGPGTRLLVL.

This clonotype is deemed large. The chain links TRBV7-2 to TRBJ1-2; D is undetermined. The CDR3 is 12 amino acids. The V gene's germline CDR1 is SGHTA and CDR2 FQGNSA. V lost 2 bases and J lost 5, with 6 bases in between. In DNA, the CDR3 is TGTGCCAGCAGCTTAACAGATTATGGCTACACCTTC. Its protein product is CASSLTDYGYTF.

In this sample, this clonotype is medium-sized. The J gene is TRBJ2-1, the V gene TRBV9; D unclear. The CDR3 covers 15 residues. V dropped 0 bases and J dropped 8 bases, with 15 bases sitting between them. CDR1 is SGDLS and CDR2 is YYNGEE in the germline V gene. The CDR3 sequence is CASSVEKVRPHEQFF. The DNA for the CDR3 is TGTGCCAGCAGCGTAGAAAAGGTTCGACCGCATGAGCAGTTCTTC.

This clonotype is judged medium-sized. This sequence joins TRBV7-3 and TRBJ2-2, with D perhaps being TRBD1 or TRBD2 (7 bases each). The V gene lost 5 bases and the J gene lost 5 bases, with 18 bases spanning the gap. This CDR3 has 16 residues. CDR1 and CDR2 from the germline V gene are SGHTA and FQGTGA. The CDR3: CASSPPTGRETGELFF. DNA of the CDR3: TGTGCCAGCAGCCCCCCGACAGGGAGGGAAACCGGGGAGCTGTTTTTT.

This clonotype is classed as medium-sized (0.01 to 0.1%). V gene TRBV20-1 combines with J gene TRBJ2-5, with D possibly matching TRBD1 (6 bases). V dropped 6 bases and J dropped 5 bases, with 13 bases sitting between them. The germline gives CDR1 DFQATT, CDR2 SNEGSKA (reference sequence). The CDR3 extends over 12 amino acids. CDR3 region: CSATTGMETQYF. In DNA, the CDR3 is TGCAGTGCCACCACAGGGATGGAGACCCAGTACTTC.

Within the sample, this clonotype is medium-sized. J is TRBJ2-1 and V is TRBV28, with 8 positions matching TRBD2. The CDR3 totals 14 residues. Germline V gene data show CDR1 as MDHEN and CDR2 as SYDVKM. The V and J ends lost 3 bases and 5 bases, in that order; junction bases with no gene match: 3. CDR3 sequence reads: CASSLRGLDNEQFF. CDR3 in DNA: TGTGCCAGCAGTTTGCGGGGACTAGACAATGAGCAGTTCTTC. Variable domain in full (rest from reference TRBV28 and TRBJ2-1): DVKVTQSSRYLVKRTGEKVFLECVQDMDHENMFWYRQDPGLGLRLIYFSYDVKMKEKGDIPEGYSVSREKKERFSLILESASTNQTSMYLCASSLRGLDNEQFFGPGTRLTVL.

This clonotype was recorded many times. The chain employs TRBV5-1 and TRBJ2-2, with D perhaps being TRBD1 or TRBD2 (5 bases each). The CDR3 length is 15 residues. Between the trimmed V and J ends, which lost 7 bases and 5 bases, there was a span of 18 bases. Germline CDR1 SGHRS, CDR2 YFSETQ. The CDR3 DNA sequence: TGCGCCAGCCACCTGGCAGGGAGCAGGACCGGGGAGCTGTTTTTT. As protein: CASHLAGSRTGELFF.